The 22 T cell receptor delta chains listed next were all sequenced from one sample in a study of gamma-delta chains in newborns, infants, children. TCRdb redid clone calling on the reads using CATT. This repertoire shows 5,000 to 7,000 delta-chain clones, over 2.5% found once; its top ten account for about 14%. Sequenced material: blood. These receptors were collected from a child who was a newborn, infant or young child, either healthy, febrile or measles-vaccinated (not recorded which).

A word on this clone: This DNA translates differently at residue 11 from the TCRdb protein, which is that of a much larger clone; a read error is likely, and the protein shown is the DNA's own translation. The J gene is TRDJ3, the V gene TRDV2; D possibly corresponds to TRDD3 (6 bases). CDR3 length: 18 residues. The ends were cut back, 1 base at V and 5 bases at J, with 17 bases in the middle. Germline V CDR1 and CDR2: GEAIGNYY, EKD. The CDR3, as DNA: TGTGCCTGTGACACGCTGGGGATGAGCACCCGGGACACCCGACAGATGTTTTTC. Translating it yields CACDTLGMSTRDTRQMFF.

This clone is categorized as medium-sized (0.01 to 0.1%). The chain uses TRDV2 and TRDJ1, with 12 bases fitting TRDD3. From germline, CDR1 is GEAIGNYY and CDR2 EKD. V was pared by 3 bases and J by 2 bases, with 9 bases of the junction left unmatched. The CDR3 is 17 amino acids. The CDR3 DNA reads as TGTGCCTGTGACTATCTACTGGGGGATACACGGACCGATAAACTCATCTTT. Its protein is CACDYLLGDTRTDKLIF.

The table lists this clone with a few counts. A junction end diverges from the germline sequence, so it may reflect a read error. This sequence joins TRDV2 and TRDJ3, with 8 bases lining up with TRDD3. Looked up from germline, CDR1 is GEAIGNYY and CDR2 is EKD. The CDR3 runs 19 residues. CDR3: CACDTILGASSWDTRQVFF. For the CDR3, the DNA is TGTGCCTGTGACACAATACTGGGGGCCAGCTCCTGGGACACCCGACAGGTGTTTTTC.

This clone is medium-sized. Different DNA sequences within this sample yield the same CDR3. The rearrangement uses TRDV2 and TRDJ3; 12 nucleotides match TRDD3. The V and J ends lost 0 bases and 0 bases, in that order; junction bases with no gene match: 5. Germline lookup yields CDR1 GEAIGNYY and CDR2 EKD. This CDR3 comprises 20 residues. The CDR3 sequence: CACDTVLGDTRSWDTRQMFF. CDR3 bases: TGTGCCTGTGACACCGTACTGGGGGATACCCGCTCCTGGGACACCCGACAGATGTTTTTC.

There are a few counts of this clone. A much larger clone lies one base from this, so it may be a read error. This CDR3 is also generated by other DNA sequences in the sample. The chain recombines TRDV2 with TRDJ3; 7 nucleotides align to TRDD2. Germline-derived CDR1 and CDR2 are GEAIGNYY and EKD. This CDR3 comprises 18 residues. CDR3 loop: CACDTVGSPSWDTRQMFF. The CDR3 nucleotides read TGTGCCTGTGACACCGTGGGGTCTCCTTCCTGGGACACCCGACAGATGTTCTTC.

This clone is deemed medium-sized (0.01 to 0.1%). Since a far larger clone is one base different, this is likely a read error. This CDR3 is also generated by other DNA sequences in the sample. This chain uses TRDV2 with TRDJ1, with 7 bases matching TRDD3. The germline gives CDR1 GEAIGNYY, CDR2 EKD. This CDR3 is built from 13 residues. The chain's CDR3 is CACDTWGTDKLIF. The CDR3 DNA is TGTGCCTGCGACACCTGGGGGACCGATAAACTCATCTTT.

In its sample, this clone was seen a few times. A clone one base away is much larger, so this may be a read error. Other DNA sequences in this specimen translate into the identical CDR3. The chain is built from TRDV2 and TRDJ3; 8 bases match TRDD3. The CDR3 totals 18 residues. CDR1 and CDR2 (germline): GEAIGNYY, EKD. In nucleotides, the CDR3 is TGCGCCTGTGACTCGAGCTGGGGGACCTCCTGGGACACCCGACAGATGTTTTTC. Translating it yields CACDSSWGTSWDTRQMFF.

This clone was picked up a small number of times. V gene TRDV2 combines with J gene TRDJ3; 12 bases map to TRDD3. Germline V lookup: CDR1 GEAIGNYY, CDR2 EKD. The CDR3 is 19 amino acids. The J segment lost 0 bases and the V segment lost 3 bases, leaving 5 bases of the junction unmatched. CDR3 bases: TGTGCCTGTGACCATACTGGGGGATACTGCTCCTGGGACACCCGACAGATGTTTTTC. Amino acid sequence: CACDHTGGYCSWDTRQMFF.

Notes on this clone: This DNA translates differently at residue 3 from the TCRdb protein, which is that of a much larger clone; a read error is likely, and the protein shown is the DNA's own translation. The gene calls are TRDV2 and TRDJ2; the D gene is possibly TRDD3 (6 bases). The CDR3 covers 14 residues. Germline CDR1 reads GEAIGNYY; CDR2 reads EKD. The CDR3 loop is CARDTWGLTAQLFF. In nucleotides, the CDR3 is TGTGCCCGTGACACCTGGGGTCTGACAGCACAACTCTTCTTT.

Worth noting for this clone: The likely explanation is a read error, given a far larger clone one base away. Other DNA sequences in the sample encode the same CDR3. The J gene is TRDJ3, the V gene TRDV2; 8 nucleotides agree with TRDD3. Looked up from germline, CDR1 is GEAIGNYY and CDR2 is EKD. The length of the CDR3 is 18 residues. The CDR3 loop reads CACDTGWGSSWDTRQMFF. The CDR3, as DNA: TGTGCCTGTGACACCGGCTGGGGGAGCTCCTGGGACACTCGACAGATGTTTTTC.

Of note for this clone: This may come from a read error, since a much larger clone is one base off. Other nucleotide sequences from this sample produce the same CDR3. V usage is TRDV2 and J usage is TRDJ1; TRDD3 agrees at 12 bases. The trim removed 4 bases at V and 7 bases at J, leaving 9 bases unmatched. This CDR3 spans 15 amino acids. Per the germline V gene, CDR1 is GEAIGNYY and CDR2 is EKD. The CDR3 protein is CACDTLGDTLGKLIF. In DNA form, the CDR3 reads TGTGCCTGTGATACCCTGGGGGATACGCTCGGTAAACTCATCTTT.

A few counts support this clone. Relative to the germline gene, one junction end is altered; a read error may explain this. The chain joins TRDV2 to TRDJ3; 12 nucleotides line up with TRDD3. This CDR3 is 20 amino acids long. Germline V CDR1 and CDR2: GEAIGNYY, EKD. This chain's CDR3 is CACDPLLGDTSSWDARQMFF. The CDR3 nucleotides read TGTGCCTGTGACCCTTTACTGGGGGATACCAGCTCCTGGGACGCCCGACAGATGTTTTTC.

Note on this clone: Its ends do not fully match the called genes, so a read error is possible. The same CDR3 can be traced to other DNA sequences in this sample. The V and J genes are TRDV2 and TRDJ3, with a tentative D call TRDD3 (5 bases). The CDR3 has 18 residues. Germline CDR1 reads GEAIGNYY; CDR2 reads EKD. CDR3 nucleotides: TGTGCCTGTGACACCGCGGGTTCCAGCTCCTGGGACACCCGTCAGATGTTTTTC. Protein product: CACDTAGSSSWDTRQMFF.

This clone is categorized as medium-sized. The sample has other DNA sequences that encode this CDR3 too. The rearrangement uses TRDV2 and TRDJ3, with 10 bases lining up with TRDD3. From germline, CDR1 is GEAIGNYY and CDR2 EKD. The CDR3 sequence is 20 residues long. V lost 0 bases, J lost 0 bases, and 7 bases stayed unmatched. The CDR3 coding sequence is TGTGCCTGTGACACCGGGTGGGGGATACAACCCTCCTGGGACACCCGACAGATGTTTTTC. As protein: CACDTGWGIQPSWDTRQMFF.

This clone rates as medium-sized (0.01 to 0.1%). This rearrangement joins TRDV2 to TRDJ3, with 8 nucleotides matching TRDD3. V dropped 2 bases and J dropped 2; count of bases not matched to a gene: 1. The CDR3 has 16 residues. Germline V gene sequence: CDR1 GEAIGNYY, CDR2 EKD. The CDR3 here is CACDKLGAWDTRQMFF. CDR3 DNA: TGTGCCTGTGACAAACTGGGGGCCTGGGACACCCGACAGATGTTTTTC.

About this clone itself: The protein given by TCRdb reflects a much larger clone and differs at residue 13 from this DNA's translation, likely from a read error; the protein shown is the DNA's translation. This chain connects TRDV2 to TRDJ1; TRDD3 agrees at 10 bases. The CDR3 extends over 17 amino acids. The germline gives CDR1 GEAIGNYY, CDR2 EKD. DNA of the CDR3: TGTGCCTGTGACACGTTGGGGGATACTTTAGTCACCTATAAACTCATCTTT. This sequence encodes CACDTLGDTLVTYKLIF.

In this sample, this clone is medium-sized. At the DNA level, this CDR3 is encoded by other sequences in the same sample as well. V usage is TRDV2 and J usage is TRDJ3; 11 nucleotides line up with TRDD3. V trimming: 0 bases; J trimming: 1 base; junction bases outside the gene matches: 1. The CDR3 is made up of 18 amino acids. CDR1 is GEAIGNYY and CDR2 is EKD in the germline V gene. CDR3 loop: CACDTVGDTSWDTRQMFF. DNA for the CDR3: TGTGCCTGTGACACCGTGGGGGATACGTCCTGGGACACCCGACAGATGTTTTTC.

This rearrangement joins TRDV2 to TRDJ3; the match to TRDD3 covers 11 bases. Per the germline V gene, CDR1 is GEAIGNYY and CDR2 is EKD. The CDR3 covers 20 residues. Trimming took 0 bases from V and 2 from J; bases not matched to a gene: 8. The CDR3 is CACDTAGGGYATWDTRQMFF. The CDR3 nucleotides are TGTGCCTGTGACACCGCGGGTGGGGGATACGCGACCTGGGACACCCGACAGATGTTTTTC.

This clone was seen only a few times. This DNA translates differently at residue 15 from the TCRdb protein, which is that of a much larger clone; a read error is likely, and the protein shown is the DNA's own translation. The chain employs TRDV2 and TRDJ3; 10 bases fit TRDD3. CDR3 length equals 17 residues. Looked up from germline, CDR1 is GEAIGNYY and CDR2 is EKD. The DNA for the CDR3 is TGTGCCTGTGACGTACTGGGGGATTTTTGGGACACCCGACAGACGTTTTTC. This codes for CACDVLGDFWDTRQTFF.

Only a few counts were recorded for this clone. The V and J genes are TRDV2 and TRDJ3; 12 bases agree with TRDD3. Trimming at V came to 3 bases and at J to 0 bases, leaving 11 bases not matched to a gene. The CDR3 extends over 21 amino acids. Looked up from germline, CDR1 is GEAIGNYY and CDR2 is EKD. CDR3 bases: TGTGCCTGTGACTCAACTCCGACTGGGGGATACAGCTCCTGGGACACCCGACAGATGTTTTTC. Protein product: CACDSTPTGGYSSWDTRQMFF.

As regards this clone: This could be a read error, since a much larger clone is one nucleotide away. Other nucleotide sequences in the sample specify the same CDR3. The rearrangement joins TRDV2 to TRDJ3; the match to TRDD3 covers 13 bases. CDR3 size: 21 residues. CDR1 and CDR2 (germline): GEAIGNYY, EKD. CDR3 protein: CACDNVLGDTRSSWDTRQMFF. CDR3 in DNA: TGTGCCTGTGACAACGTACTGGGGGATACGCGAAGCTCCTGGGACACCCGACAGATGTTTTTT.

In the case of this clone: Other DNA variants within this sample encode the same CDR3. The chain combines TRDV2 with TRDJ3, with 9 bases lining up with TRDD3. This CDR3 has 21 amino acids. Germline V CDR1 and CDR2: GEAIGNYY, EKD. The ends lost 3 bases at V and 0 bases at J; junction bases unmatched: 14. CDR3 in amino acids: CACDPVSTGGTSSWDTRQMFF. In nucleotides, the CDR3 is TGTGCCTGTGACCCTGTCTCTACTGGGGGAACAAGCTCCTGGGACACCCGACAGATGTTTTTC.